This passage covers 11 T cell receptor beta chains from one sample sequenced in a study of vaccination and CD4 T cells after COVID-19. Noted treatment: roughly 11-day PBMC culture with coronavirus spike peptide pools or control peptides (ViraFEST assay). Cultured CD4+ T cell DNA underwent sequencing with the Oncomine TCR Beta short-read assay. One entry per CDR3 protein results from TCRdb running MiXCR on the PCR reads. The sample gives about 13,000 distinct CDR3 sequences, around two fifths of which show up once; about 15% is in the top ten. Their target antigens are unknown. The sequencing sample was made of CD4+ T cells from blood, cultured in vitro. The receptor source for this set is a human donor who had recovered from COVID-19.

CDR3 residues: CASSLGTGNSPLHF. In nucleotides, the CDR3 is TGTGCCAGCAGCCTCGGGACAGGCAATTCACCCCTCCACTTT. The genes are TRBV3-1 and TRBJ1-6; 8 nucleotides align to TRBD1. Germline CDR1 and CDR2: LGHDT and YNNKEL (reference sequence). The CDR3 sequence is 14 residues long. V shed 4 bases and J 7 bases; nucleotides not matched to a gene: 3.

The chain couples TRBV5-4 to TRBJ2-3; D is possibly TRBD1 (5 bases). The CDR3 runs to 13 residues. The V gene's germline CDR1 is SGHNT and CDR2 YYREEE (reference sequence). V was clipped by 2 bases and J by 4 bases, with 8 bases between them. CDR3 protein: CASSLEGADTQYF. The CDR3 DNA reads TGTGCCAGCAGCTTAGAAGGGGCAGATACGCAGTATTTT.

V gene TRBV11-2 combines with J gene TRBJ2-2, with D maybe TRBD2 (5 bases). The CDR3 loop spans 14 amino acids. V lost 3 bases to trimming and J lost 6 bases, with 11 bases between them. Germline-derived CDR1 and CDR2 are SGHAT and FQNNGV. The CDR3 sequence is CASSFGVKAGELFF. The CDR3 DNA follows: TGTGCCAGCAGCTTCGGGGTTAAGGCCGGGGAGCTGTTTTTT.

V and J are TRBV5-1 and TRBJ2-7; the D is unclear. The CDR3 is 14 amino acids. Trimming took 4 bases from V and 1 from J, leaving 12 bases between them. Germline V gene lookup returns CDR1 SGHRS and CDR2 YFSETQ. The CDR3 nucleotides read TGCGCCAGCAGCCTCTTGTTTGAATCCTACGAGCAGTACTTC. This gives the protein CASSLLFESYEQYF.

V usage is TRBV5-4 and J usage is TRBJ1-6; D uncertain. Germline V CDR1 and CDR2: SGHNT, YYREEE (reference sequence). This CDR3 spans 14 amino acids. V shed 2 bases and J shed 7 bases, with 10 bases lying between them. CDR3 residues: CASSFEGLNSPLHF. The CDR3 bases are TGTGCCAGCAGCTTTGAGGGTTTGAATTCACCCCTCCACTTT.

This chain joins TRBV20-1 and TRBJ2-2, with 10 nucleotides matching TRBD2. CDR1 and CDR2 from the germline V gene are DFQATT and SNEGSKA (reference sequence). V lost 5 bases and J lost 2; bases outside the gene matches: 2. The CDR3 contains 14 residues. The CDR3 nucleotides are TGCAGTGCTTCTAGCGGGGGAAACACCGGGGAGCTGTTTTTT. Amino acid sequence: CSASSGGNTGELFF.

This clonotype was seen a handful of times. The V and J genes are TRBV30 and TRBJ2-3, with D maybe TRBD2 (5 bases). Germline CDR1 and CDR2: GTSNPN and SVGIG (reference sequence). The CDR3 extends over 13 amino acids. Trimming removed 3 bases at V and 1 base at J, with 8 bases between. The chain's CDR3 is CAWRYGGTDTQYF. The CDR3 DNA reads as TGTGCCTGGAGGTACGGGGGCACAGATACGCAGTATTTT.

This clonotype was counted a few times. This chain uses TRBV20-1 with TRBJ2-1; D is possibly TRBD1 or TRBD2 (5 bases each). From germline, CDR1 is DFQATT and CDR2 SNEGSKA (reference sequence). The CDR3 has 14 residues. V gave up 0 bases and J gave up 7 bases, with 13 bases separating them. The CDR3 nucleotides read TGCAGTGCTAGAGAAGGGACCGTATGGAATGAGCAGTTCTTC. Translated, it gives CSAREGTVWNEQFF.

The chain is built from TRBV12-3 or TRBV12-4 and TRBJ1-5, with D unresolved. This CDR3 is built from 13 residues. V gave up 6 bases and J gave up 3 bases, with 9 bases separating them. CDR3 region: CASRGLDNQPQHF. CDR3 sequence (DNA): TGTGCCAGCAGAGGACTGGACAATCAGCCCCAGCATTTT.

This clonotype was recorded a few times. The rearrangement links TRBV19 to TRBJ2-7; 8 bases match TRBD1. The CDR3 totals 14 residues. CDR1 LNHDA and CDR2 SQIVND come from the germline V gene (reference sequence). V was clipped by 6 bases and J by 2 bases; unmatched bases: 6. CDR3 loop: CASRTGTGTYEQYF. Here the CDR3 DNA reads TGTGCCAGTAGGACCGGGACAGGCACCTACGAGCAGTACTTC.

The chain has TRBV6-1 and TRBJ1-5; 7 nucleotides align to TRBD1. Per germline, CDR1 MNHNS and CDR2 SASEGT. V gave up 4 bases and J gave up 2 bases; unmatched junction bases: 2. CDR3 length: 14 amino acids. CDR3 sequence: CASSVTGGNQPQHF. The CDR3 DNA reads as TGTGCCAGCAGTGTAACAGGGGGCAATCAGCCCCAGCATTTT.